A single sample is the source of the 27 T cell receptor beta chains below, sequenced in a study of shared clonotypes between healthy human individuals. Method: immunoSEQ multiplex PCR; TCRdb's copy keeps in-frame clones and lacks some. The sample includes 2,500,000 or so clones, about 90% of them seen just once. The sequenced sample was naive CD4+ T cells from PBMCs. Subset of the sample: CD45RA+ positively selected. The receptor set was obtained from a man younger than 35 in good health. Some clones in this sample may be carry-over from other donors' samples.

Details on this clone: This specimen includes other DNA sequences encoding the same CDR3. The V call is TRBV5-1, the J call TRBJ1-5, with D unclear. CDR3 length equals 14 residues. V shed 0 bases and J shed 7 bases, with 11 bases lying between them. The germline V gene encodes CDR1 SGHRS and CDR2 YFSETQ. Here the CDR3 DNA reads TGCGCCAGCAGCTTGGGGGATCCGGGCCAGCCCCAGCATTTT. Translated, it gives CASSLGDPGQPQHF.

Notes on this clone: This same CDR3 is encoded by further DNA sequences in the sample. The chain recombines TRBV2 with TRBJ2-7; 8 positions match TRBD2. Germline V gene sequence: CDR1 SNHLY, CDR2 FYNNEI. Unmatched junction bases numbered 10, after V lost 6 bases and J lost 3 bases. This CDR3 spans 15 amino acids. The chain's CDR3 is CASSDGLAGLYEQYF. DNA of the CDR3: TGTGCCAGCAGCGATGGACTAGCAGGCCTCTACGAGCAGTACTTC.

The chain employs TRBV9 and TRBJ2-2; TRBD2 matches at 8 bases. Germline CDR1 and CDR2: SGDLS and YYNGEE. The CDR3 covers 16 residues. Trimming took 0 bases from V and 6 from J; bases not matched to a gene: 7. The CDR3 sequence: CASSVDMSGSSGELFF. The CDR3 DNA is TGTGCCAGCAGCGTAGATATGAGCGGGAGTTCCGGGGAGCTGTTTTTT. The variable domain in full, completed from reference TRBV9 and TRBJ2-2, reads DSGVTQTPKHLITATGQRVTLRCSPRSGDLSVYWYQQSLDQGLQFLIQYYNGEERAKGNILERFSAQQFPDLHSELNLSSLELGDSALYFCASSVDMSGSSGELFFGEGSRLTVL.

The chain joins TRBV5-1 to TRBJ2-6; D may be TRBD2 (5 bases). Germline V lookup: CDR1 SGHRS, CDR2 YFSETQ. The CDR3 covers 18 residues. The V gene lost 4 bases and the J gene lost 0 bases, with 17 bases spanning the gap. Here the CDR3 reads CASSTPGLGSSGANVLTF. The CDR3 DNA reads TGCGCCAGCAGCACCCCGGGCCTTGGGAGCTCTGGGGCCAACGTCCTGACTTTC.

Remarks on this clone: The sample holds other DNA sequences that translate to the same CDR3. CDR3 region: CASSLRTDYGYTF. The CDR3 nucleotides are TGTGCCAGCAGCCTCCGGACGGATTATGGCTACACCTTC. V is TRBV7-9 and J is TRBJ1-2, with D hard to call. Looked up from germline, CDR1 is SEHNR and CDR2 is FQNEAQ (reference sequence). The CDR3 contains 13 residues. The V gene lost 5 bases and the J gene lost 5 bases, with 12 bases spanning the gap.

This chain joins TRBV5-4 and TRBJ2-5, with D possibly matching TRBD1 (5 bases). V lost 4 bases, J lost 5 bases, and 15 bases lay in between. Germline V gives CDR1 SGHNT, CDR2 YYREEE (reference sequence). The length of the CDR3 is 14 residues. CDR3 in DNA: TGTGCCAGCAGCCCCCGTCCAGGGCTTGAGACCCAGTACTTC. This gives the protein CASSPRPGLETQYF.

The chain couples TRBV4-1 to TRBJ1-6, with unresolved D. The CDR3 has 16 amino acids. V dropped 3 bases and J dropped 8 bases, with 17 bases sitting between them. The germline gives CDR1 MGHRA, CDR2 YSYEKL. CDR3 in DNA: TGCGCCAGCAGCCACCTATACTTGAATGTAGATTCACCCCTCCACTTT. This translates into CASSHLYLNVDSPLHF.

This clone was seen a single time. This chain links TRBV28 with TRBJ2-5; 9 bases map to TRBD1. Per the germline V gene, CDR1 is MDHEN and CDR2 is SYDVKM. After removal of 3 bases from V and 0 bases from J, the junction contained 5 bases not matched to a gene. CDR3 length equals 16 residues. The CDR3 DNA sequence: TGTGCCAGCAGTTTGACAGGGGGTTGGTACCAAGAGACCCAGTACTTC. Its translation: CASSLTGGWYQETQYF.

This clone is a singleton in its sample. The V call is TRBV7-9, the J call TRBJ2-1; TRBD2 aligns across 8 bases. The CDR3 spans 18 residues. Per germline, CDR1 SEHNR and CDR2 FQNEAQ (reference sequence). V lost 4 bases, J lost 0 bases, and 11 bases stayed unmatched. DNA for the CDR3: TGTGCCAGCAGCTCCCGGGAGGGCCGGACGGGCTCCTACAATGAGCAGTTCTTC. Its translation is CASSSREGRTGSYNEQFF.

The V and J genes are TRBV7-2 and TRBJ2-6; the D gene is possibly TRBD2 (5 bases). The CDR3 runs 18 residues. Per germline, CDR1 SGHTA and CDR2 FQGNSA. Trimming cost V 1 base and J 4 bases, with 17 bases left between them. The CDR3 protein is CASSLDSASRGGANVLTF. The CDR3 nucleotides read TGTGCCAGCAGCTTAGATAGCGCGTCCCGCGGAGGGGCCAACGTCCTGACTTTC.

The chain combines TRBV21-1 with TRBJ2-1; no DNA check was done on the table's D call, TRBD2. TRBV21-1 is a pseudogene locus. The CDR3 has 14 residues. DNA for the CDR3: TGTGCCAGGGAATCGACTAGCGGGGCCAATGAGCAGTTCTTC. The encoded protein is CARESTSGANEQFF.

This chain uses TRBV9 with TRBJ2-7; no clear D gene. Germline V gives CDR1 SGDLS, CDR2 YYNGEE. The CDR3 runs 15 residues. Trimming cost V 0 bases and J 5 bases, with 15 bases left between them. Here the CDR3 reads CASSVDSGQFHEQYF. CDR3 in DNA: TGTGCCAGCAGCGTAGACTCAGGCCAATTCCACGAGCAGTACTTC.

The V call is TRBV14, the J call TRBJ2-4, with 7 bases identical to TRBD2. The J segment lost 9 bases and the V segment lost 4 bases, leaving 6 bases of the junction unmatched. This CDR3 is built from 13 residues. Looked up from germline, CDR1 is SGHDN and CDR2 is FVKESK. CDR3 in amino acids: CASSPSGVGIQYF. CDR3 DNA sequence: TGTGCCAGCAGCCCGAGCGGGGTCGGCATTCAGTACTTC.

The gene calls are TRBV11-2 and TRBJ1-4; 8 nucleotides line up with TRBD1. From germline, CDR1 is SGHAT and CDR2 FQNNGV. V was clipped by 1 base and J by 3 bases; unmatched bases: 4. The CDR3 has 16 residues. CDR3 amino acids: CASSLAGGYANEKLFF. In DNA, the CDR3 is TGTGCCAGCAGCTTAGCAGGGGGCTATGCTAATGAAAAACTGTTTTTT.

The chain links TRBV11-3 to TRBJ2-2; 8 bases are a match to TRBD1. CDR1 is SGHNT, CDR2 YENEEA, per germline. With V trimmed by 8 bases and J by 0 bases, 2 bases remained unmatched. This CDR3 spans 14 amino acids. The CDR3 here is CASGQGPNTGELFF. CDR3 in DNA: TGTGCCAGCGGACAGGGCCCGAACACCGGGGAGCTGTTTTTT.

The chain uses TRBV6-9 and TRBJ2-1; 9 nucleotides line up with TRBD1. There are 17 residues in the CDR3. From germline, CDR1 is MNHGY and CDR2 SVAAGI. V trimming: 10 bases; J trimming: 11 bases; junction bases outside the gene matches: 24. DNA for the CDR3: TGTGCCACAACCCCCTACATTCGGGACAGGGTCCATGAGAAGCAGTTCTTC. Residues: CATTPYIRDRVHEKQFF.

The chain combines TRBV5-1 with TRBJ2-5, with 9 positions matching TRBD1. J gave up 4 bases and V 3 bases, and 10 bases lay outside the gene matches. The CDR3 runs 16 residues. Germline V lookup: CDR1 SGHRS, CDR2 YFSETQ. DNA for the CDR3: TGCGCCAGCAGCTGGGATGGGACAGGGCGTGGAGAGACCCAGTACTTC. The encoded protein is CASSWDGTGRGETQYF.

CDR3 nucleotide sequence: TGTGCCAGCAGCTTAGAAGGTACTAGCGGGAGCGGGAATGAGCAGTTCTTC. It is translated as CASSLEGTSGSGNEQFF. This chain links TRBV11-2 with TRBJ2-1; 11 bases are a match to TRBD2. J lost 7 bases, V lost 0 bases, and 8 bases had no gene match. In germline, CDR1 is SGHAT, CDR2 FQNNGV. This CDR3 has 17 residues.

The chain combines TRBV28 with TRBJ2-7, with TRBD2 as a possible D gene (6 bases). V was clipped by 2 bases and J by 1 base, with 15 bases between them. Germline V gives CDR1 MDHEN, CDR2 SYDVKM. CDR3 length: 16 amino acids. CDR3 coding DNA: TGTGCCAGCAGTTTAGGGGGGAGCCCGGTTTCCTACGAGCAGTACTTC. Encoded protein: CASSLGGSPVSYEQYF.

V usage is TRBV7-9 and J usage is TRBJ2-5, with 15 bases matching TRBD2. CDR1 and CDR2 (germline): SEHNR, FQNEAQ (reference sequence). After removal of 6 bases from V and 4 bases from J, the junction contained 12 bases not matched to a gene. The CDR3 runs to 18 residues. The CDR3 DNA reads TGTGCCAGCAGGATACAAAGGACTAGCGGGAGGGTAGGAGAGACCCAGTACTTC. It specifies CASRIQRTSGRVGETQYF.

Comment on this clone: This sample also contains other DNA sequences that code for the same CDR3. The chain recombines TRBV10-3 with TRBJ2-7; 12 nucleotides match TRBD2. V lost 6 bases, J lost 1 base, and 1 base stayed unmatched. Germline CDR1 is ENHRY and CDR2 is SYGVKD. The CDR3 sequence is 14 residues long. CDR3 coding DNA: TGTGCCATCAGGGGACTAGCGGGTTCCTACGAGCAGTACTTC. Translation gives CAIRGLAGSYEQYF.

This rearrangement joins TRBV28 to TRBJ2-1; tentatively, D is TRBD1 or TRBD2 (5 bases each). Germline-derived CDR1 and CDR2 are MDHEN and SYDVKM. The V and J ends lost 2 bases and 12 bases respectively, with 14 bases between them. The CDR3 consists of 13 residues. The CDR3 protein is CASSLVGEYGQFF. CDR3 nucleotide sequence: TGTGCCAGCAGTTTAGTAGGGGAGTACGGGCAGTTCTTC.

With respect to this clone: Other DNA variants within this sample encode the same CDR3. The chain has TRBV2 and TRBJ2-7, with D perhaps matching TRBD1 (5 bases). The CDR3 length is 13 residues. Deletions cut 2 bases from V and 2 bases from J, with 7 bases between. Germline CDR1 and CDR2: SNHLY and FYNNEI. The CDR3 coding sequence is TGTGCCAGCAGTGAACAGGGTGCCTACGAGCAGTACTTC. Translated, it gives CASSEQGAYEQYF.

The chain is built from TRBV10-3 and TRBJ1-4; weak D call: TRBD1 (5 bases). The V and J ends lost 0 bases and 6 bases respectively, with 11 bases between them. The CDR3 consists of 15 residues. Germline CDR1 ENHRY, CDR2 SYGVKD. The CDR3 loop is CAISESWGTDEKLFF. For the CDR3, the DNA is TGTGCCATCAGTGAGTCATGGGGGACGGATGAAAAACTGTTTTTT.

This clone has only one observation. This chain links TRBV28 with TRBJ2-1; TRBD2 aligns across 12 bases. The V and J ends lost 5 bases and 7 bases, in that order; junction bases with no gene match: 9. The CDR3 runs 16 residues. Germline CDR1 MDHEN, CDR2 SYDVKM. The DNA for the CDR3 is TGTGCCAGCAGTACACCGGCTAGCGGGAGGGTAAATGAGCAGTTCTTC. It translates to CASSTPASGRVNEQFF.

This clone was detected once. V gene TRBV7-9 combines with J gene TRBJ2-1, with D perhaps assigned TRBD1 or TRBD2 (7 bases each). In germline, CDR1 is SEHNR, CDR2 FQNEAQ (reference sequence). This CDR3 has 14 amino acids. V lost 2 bases, J lost 8 bases, and 13 bases lay in between. DNA for the CDR3: TGTGCCAGCAGCTTAAGGGCAGGGGGGGATGAGCAGTTCTTC. Amino acids: CASSLRAGGDEQFF.

This clone has only a few counts. The chain recombines TRBV27 with TRBJ2-7, with TRBD1 matching 9 bases. Germline V gene lookup returns CDR1 MNHEY and CDR2 SMNVEV (reference sequence). J lost 3 bases, V lost 4 bases, and 4 bases had no gene match. CDR3 length: 14 amino acids. The CDR3: CASSWTGDHYEQYF. The CDR3 DNA reads as TGTGCCAGCAGTTGGACAGGGGATCACTACGAGCAGTACTTC.